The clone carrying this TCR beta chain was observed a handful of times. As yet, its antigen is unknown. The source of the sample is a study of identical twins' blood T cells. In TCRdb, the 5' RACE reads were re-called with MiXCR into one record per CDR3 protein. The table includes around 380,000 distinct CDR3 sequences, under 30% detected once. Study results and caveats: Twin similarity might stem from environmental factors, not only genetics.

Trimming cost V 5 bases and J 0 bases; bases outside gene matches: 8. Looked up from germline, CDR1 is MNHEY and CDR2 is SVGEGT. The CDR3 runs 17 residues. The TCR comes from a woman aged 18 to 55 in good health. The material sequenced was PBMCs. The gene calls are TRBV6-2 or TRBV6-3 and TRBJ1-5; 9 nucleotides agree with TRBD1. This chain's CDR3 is CASSRWTGEYSNQPQHF. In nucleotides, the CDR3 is TGTGCCAGCAGTCGCTGGACAGGGGAATATAGCAATCAGCCCCAGCATTTT.